Listed below are T cell receptor beta chains from one sample, sequenced in a study of T cells in Graves' hyperthyroidism and ophthalmopathy. TCRdb re-called the multiplex PCR reads with MiXCR, one entry per CDR3 protein. The sample shows fewer than 800,000 distinct CDR3 sequences, roughly 17% of them seen only once. The sequencing input was blood. The source is a man aged 18-30 years with Graves' hyperthyroidism. Both conserved end residues are part of each CDR3. D genes are given only for firm matches. Only some rows state a clone size, as once, few, many or a class for expanded clones.

V gene: TRBV5-1; D gene: TRBD2; J gene: TRBJ2-3; clone size: many; CDR3 protein: CASSPEEAGGPDTQYF; CDR3 DNA: TGCGCCAGCAGCCCCGAAGAAGCGGGAGGGCCCGATACGCAGTATTTT
V gene: TRBV3-1; D gene: .; J gene: TRBJ2-3; clone size: few; CDR3 protein: CASSQAPAGHTDTQYF; CDR3 DNA: TGTGCCAGCAGCCAAGCGCCAGCGGGCCACACAGATACGCAGTATTTT
V gene: TRBV13; D gene: .; J gene: TRBJ2-1; clone size: many; CDR3 protein: CASAPGILNEQFF; CDR3 DNA: TGTGCCAGCGCCCCAGGGATCCTAAATGAGCAGTTCTTC
V gene: TRBV6-2/TRBV6-3; D gene: .; J gene: TRBJ2-2; clone size: .; CDR3 protein: CASRPSGGRLFGELFF; CDR3 DNA: TGTGCCAGCAGACCCTCCGGCGGACGTTTGTTCGGGGAGCTGTTTTTT
V gene: TRBV6-2/TRBV6-3; D gene: .; J gene: TRBJ2-7; clone size: many; CDR3 protein: CASTPRGQFYEQYF; CDR3 DNA: TGTGCCAGCACCCCACGGGGCCAGTTCTACGAGCAGTACTTC
V gene: TRBV14; D gene: .; J gene: TRBJ2-7; clone size: .; CDR3 protein: CASAGTAGEQYF; CDR3 DNA: TGTGCCTCAGCCGGGACAGCGGGCGAGCAGTACTTC
V gene: TRBV10-2; D gene: TRBD1; J gene: TRBJ2-5; clone size: few; CDR3 protein: CASSGQGVETQYF; CDR3 DNA: TGCGCCAGCAGTGGACAGGGAGTTGAGACCCAGTACTTC
V gene: TRBV7-8; D gene: .; J gene: TRBJ2-7; clone size: few; CDR3 protein: CASSPKRTQEYEQYF; CDR3 DNA: TGTGCCAGCAGCCCAAAGAGGACACAAGAATACGAGCAGTACTTC
V gene: TRBV2; D gene: .; J gene: TRBJ2-1; clone size: many; CDR3 protein: CASSISGASSYNEQFF; CDR3 DNA: TGTGCCAGCAGTATTAGCGGCGCTAGCTCCTACAATGAGCAGTTCTTC
V gene: TRBV9; D gene: .; J gene: TRBJ2-2; clone size: few; CDR3 protein: CASSPLPRQGTGELFF; CDR3 DNA: TGTGCCAGCAGCCCCCTCCCTCGGCAGGGCACCGGGGAGCTGTTTTTT
V gene: TRBV2; D gene: TRBD1; J gene: TRBJ2-4; clone size: many; CDR3 protein: CASSQDRASKNIQYF; CDR3 DNA: TGTGCCAGCAGCCAGGACAGGGCCTCCAAAAACATTCAGTACTTC
V gene: TRBV12-3/TRBV12-4; D gene: .; J gene: TRBJ2-2; clone size: .; CDR3 protein: CASSLKWNTGELFF; CDR3 DNA: TGTGCCAGCAGTTTGAAGTGGAACACCGGGGAGCTGTTTTTT
V gene: TRBV6-1; D gene: TRBD1; J gene: TRBJ2-6; clone size: many; CDR3 protein: CASSILPDRAGANVLTF; CDR3 DNA: TGTGCCAGCAGTATTCTCCCGGACAGGGCTGGGGCCAACGTCCTGACTTTC
V gene: TRBV24-1; D gene: .; J gene: TRBJ2-7; clone size: few; CDR3 protein: CATSDLEGPHYEQYF; CDR3 DNA: TGTGCCACCAGTGATTTAGAGGGGCCTCACTACGAGCAGTACTTC
V gene: TRBV20-1; D gene: .; J gene: TRBJ1-1; clone size: many; CDR3 protein: CSARGPGLGDTEAFF; CDR3 DNA: TGCAGTGCTAGAGGCCCGGGTCTGGGGGACACTGAAGCTTTCTTT
V gene: TRBV25-1; D gene: .; J gene: TRBJ1-6; clone size: few; CDR3 protein: CASSSIPPSPLHF; CDR3 DNA: TGTGCCAGCAGTTCGATCCCCCCTTCACCCCTCCACTTT
V gene: TRBV6-1; D gene: TRBD2; J gene: TRBJ2-2; clone size: .; CDR3 protein: CASRPGLASTGELFF; CDR3 DNA: TGTGCCAGCAGACCCGGACTAGCTAGCACCGGGGAGCTGTTTTTT
V gene: TRBV6-5; D gene: .; J gene: TRBJ1-5; clone size: .; CDR3 protein: CASSLQYSNQPQHF; CDR3 DNA: TGTGCCAGCAGTTTGCAGTATAGCAATCAGCCCCAGCATTTT
V gene: TRBV7-9; D gene: TRBD2; J gene: TRBJ2-4; clone size: .; CDR3 protein: CASSLGTSGRYANIQYF; CDR3 DNA: TGTGCCAGCAGCTTAGGTACTAGCGGGAGATATGCGAACATTCAGTACTTC
V gene: TRBV2; D gene: TRBD1; J gene: TRBJ2-2; clone size: many; CDR3 protein: CASSFGQANTGELFF; CDR3 DNA: TGTGCCAGCAGCTTCGGACAGGCGAACACCGGGGAGCTGTTTTTT
V gene: TRBV12-3/TRBV12-4; D gene: .; J gene: TRBJ2-3; clone size: .; CDR3 protein: CASSARVLFTDTQYF; CDR3 DNA: TGTGCCAGCAGTGCCCGGGTCCTCTTCACAGATACGCAGTATTTT
V gene: TRBV19; D gene: .; J gene: TRBJ1-2; clone size: .; CDR3 protein: CASSPQPSNYGYTF; CDR3 DNA: TGTGCCAGTAGTCCACAGCCGTCTAACTATGGCTACACCTTC
V gene: TRBV7-9; D gene: TRBD2; J gene: TRBJ2-5; clone size: .; CDR3 protein: CASSLRLAGGGETQYF; CDR3 DNA: TGTGCCAGCAGCCTAAGACTAGCGGGAGGTGGAGAGACCCAGTACTTC
V gene: TRBV2; D gene: TRBD2; J gene: TRBJ2-1; clone size: .; CDR3 protein: CASLGGGLEQFF; CDR3 DNA: TGTGCCAGCCTCGGGGGGGGACTAGAGCAGTTCTTC
V gene: TRBV28; D gene: .; J gene: TRBJ2-7; clone size: many; CDR3 protein: CASSRSNSPYEQYF; CDR3 DNA: TGTGCCAGCAGTCGGTCGAATAGTCCCTACGAGCAGTACTTC